This T cell receptor beta chain was recovered during a study of T cell responses to AZD1222 COVID-19 vaccine (dated by TCRdb to the early 2020s). With regard to the full study: A total of approximately 240 trial participants underwent TCR sequencing, of whom roughly 210 had received two doses of AZD1222 and around 25 had received two doses of the MenACWY control vaccine. Trial participants were enrolled by age into subgroups of 18-55, 56-69 and 70-plus years, and around 150, 28 and 57 TCR-sequenced participants, respectively, were included in these subgroups.

CDR3 length: 15 amino acids, cysteine to phenylalanine. Just CDR3 DNA is preserved here, 45 bases in frame from base 1. Trimmed from V: 6 bases; trimmed from J: 3 bases; junction bases lacking a gene match: 6. Sequences SGHKS (CDR1) and YYEKEE (CDR2) are obtained from the germline V gene (reference sequence). The time point label on this specimen signifies: about 28 days (+/-7) after the second vaccine dose. AZD1222 recipients given second doses at about 4 weeks or at about 12 weeks were pooled, since spike-specific TCR depth and breadth were not found to differ between the two schedules. Vaccinee samples came from UK trials COV001 and COV002, including a single-blind randomized controlled phase 2/3 trial of AZD1222 (ChAdOx1 nCoV-19) in healthy adults. For TCRbeta chain sequencing, PBMC samples were collected from trial participants at day 0 and at day 28 after the second dose. For this clone: No antigen is known for it. There are no base qualities to consult, and no much larger clone falls within one base.

The investigation overall reported the following: Reportedly, almost half of the unique spike-specific TCRs recognized epitopes lying outside the regions that are mutated in the B.1.351 and B.1.1.7 variants. Because no day 14 peak-response samples were available, the repertoires could be characterized only after the peak T cell response. Spike-specific TCR breadth and depth rose significantly after two AZD1222 doses compared with day 0 and with MenACWY recipients. Most participants were white British and females outnumbered males, and the authors suggested that clonal diversity may have been underestimated. CD4 TCRs associated with the vaccine covered the entire spike protein, and the dominant responses were in regions 160-218 and 743-854. Conclusions about previously exposed vaccinees are limited because only six or seven AZD1222 recipients were SARS-CoV-2 seropositive at baseline. The 56-69-year group was small, and its depth increase did not reach significance, likely because of low power.

The CDR3 regions of human TCRbeta chains were subjected to immunosequencing. The source study handled its data this way. Repertoire TCRs were matched against a reference library of SARS-CoV-2-specific TCRs generated with the MIRA antigen-specificity platform. Breadth was defined as the fraction of unique TCRs that were SARS-CoV-2-associated. Depth was defined as the fraction of total T cells that were SARS-CoV-2-associated. Using the MIRA data, every spike-specific TCR was mapped to the spike region that the TCR reacted to and assigned to either a CD4 or a CD8 class. Log10-transformed breadth and depth values were compared by one-way ANOVA with Sidak's multiple comparisons tests. Not all clones reach the TCRdb copy of this immuneACCESS table, which keeps in-frame sequences only. Checked studies attribute under half of the gap to unresolved V genes and leave the rest unexplained. V, J and clone size are taken as reported in that table, and D and trimming were inferred from the DNA itself. Present in this sample are some 140,000 clones, 85% to 95% of which were seen just once. 6.5% to 8.5% of the sample is in the top ten clones.

This TCR was recovered from an adult who received the AZD1222 COVID-19 vaccine. The chain is encoded by TRBV5-5 joined to TRBJ1-3; 10 bases in between match TRBD1. The sample consisted of peripheral blood, taken 28 days after the second AZD1222 dose. This receptor carries the CDR3 CASTPGQGCGNTIYF. The nucleotide sequence is given as TGTGCCAGCACCCCGGGACAGGGGTGTGGAAACACCATATATTTT.